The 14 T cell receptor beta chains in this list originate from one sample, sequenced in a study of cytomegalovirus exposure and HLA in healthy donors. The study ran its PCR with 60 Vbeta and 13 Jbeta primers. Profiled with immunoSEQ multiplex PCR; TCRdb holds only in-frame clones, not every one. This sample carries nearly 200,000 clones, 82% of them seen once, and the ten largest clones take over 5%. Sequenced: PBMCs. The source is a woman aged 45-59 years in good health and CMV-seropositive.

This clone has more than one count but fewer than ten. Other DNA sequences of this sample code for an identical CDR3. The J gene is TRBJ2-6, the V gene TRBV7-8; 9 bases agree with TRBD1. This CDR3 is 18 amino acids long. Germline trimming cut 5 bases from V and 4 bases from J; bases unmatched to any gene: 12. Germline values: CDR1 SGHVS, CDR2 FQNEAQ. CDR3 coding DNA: TGTGCCAGCAGCCCTCGTCCCGGGACAGGGAAAGGGGCCAACGTCCTGACTTTC. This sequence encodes CASSPRPGTGKGANVLTF.

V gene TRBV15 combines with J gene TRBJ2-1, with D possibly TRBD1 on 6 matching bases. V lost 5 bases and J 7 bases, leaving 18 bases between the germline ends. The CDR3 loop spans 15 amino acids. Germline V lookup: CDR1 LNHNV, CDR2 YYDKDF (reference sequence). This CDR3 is CATSPQAVTGNEQFF. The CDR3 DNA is TGTGCCACCAGCCCACAGGCGGTTACAGGGAATGAGCAGTTCTTC.

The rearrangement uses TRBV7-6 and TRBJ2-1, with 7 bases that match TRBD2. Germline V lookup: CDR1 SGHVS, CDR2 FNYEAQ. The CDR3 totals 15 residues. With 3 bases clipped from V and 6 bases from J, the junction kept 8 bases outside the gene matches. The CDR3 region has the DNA TGTGCCAGCAGCTTTATAGCGGGCCCCCTCAATGAGCAGTTCTTC. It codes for CASSFIAGPLNEQFF.

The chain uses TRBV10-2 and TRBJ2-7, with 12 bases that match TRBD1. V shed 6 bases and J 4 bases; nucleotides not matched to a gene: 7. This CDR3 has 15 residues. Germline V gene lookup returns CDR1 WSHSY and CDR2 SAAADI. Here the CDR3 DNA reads TGCGCCAGCAGCTACCCGGGACAGGGGGCTTACGAGCAGTACTTC. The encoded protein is CASSYPGQGAYEQYF.

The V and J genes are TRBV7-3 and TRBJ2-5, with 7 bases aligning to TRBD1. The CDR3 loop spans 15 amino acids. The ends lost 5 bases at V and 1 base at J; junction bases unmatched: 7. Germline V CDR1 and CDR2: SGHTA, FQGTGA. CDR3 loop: CASSPTGQAQETQYF. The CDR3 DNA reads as TGTGCCAGCAGCCCAACAGGACAGGCCCAAGAGACCCAGTACTTC.

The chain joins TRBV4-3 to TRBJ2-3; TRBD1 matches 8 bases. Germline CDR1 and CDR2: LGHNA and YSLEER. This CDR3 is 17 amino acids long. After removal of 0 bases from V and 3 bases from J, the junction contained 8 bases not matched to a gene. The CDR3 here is CASSQDFGTGRTDTQYF. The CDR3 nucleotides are TGCGCCAGCAGCCAAGATTTTGGGACAGGAAGGACAGATACGCAGTATTTT.

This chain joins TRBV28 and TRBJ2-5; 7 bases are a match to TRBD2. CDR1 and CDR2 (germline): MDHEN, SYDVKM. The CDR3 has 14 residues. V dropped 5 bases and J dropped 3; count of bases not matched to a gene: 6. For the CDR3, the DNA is TGTGCCAGCAGTGCAGGCGCGGGAGAAGAGACCCAGTACTTC. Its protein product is CASSAGAGEETQYF.

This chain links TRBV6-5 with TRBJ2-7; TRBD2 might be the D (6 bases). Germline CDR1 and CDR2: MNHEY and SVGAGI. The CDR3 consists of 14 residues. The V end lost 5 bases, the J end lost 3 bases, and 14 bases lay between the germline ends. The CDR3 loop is CASSRRDLRYEQYF. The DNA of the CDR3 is TGTGCCAGCAGTCGCCGGGACTTGCGCTACGAGCAGTACTTC.

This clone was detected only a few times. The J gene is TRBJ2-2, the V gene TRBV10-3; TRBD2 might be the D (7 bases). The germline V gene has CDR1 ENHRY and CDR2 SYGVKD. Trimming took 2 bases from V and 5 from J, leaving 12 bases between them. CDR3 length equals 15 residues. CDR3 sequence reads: CAISEGGAMTGELFF. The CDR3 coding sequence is TGTGCCATCAGTGAGGGGGGGGCCATGACCGGGGAGCTGTTTTTT.

The CDR3 DNA is TGTGCCAGCAGCATCAGGACAGGGCTGAGCACCGGGGAGCTGTTTTTT. This codes for CASSIRTGLSTGELFF. This chain uses TRBV7-2 with TRBJ2-2; 8 bases match TRBD1. Germline-derived CDR1 and CDR2 are SGHTA and FQGNSA. This CDR3 comprises 16 residues. The J segment lost 4 bases and the V segment lost 5 bases, leaving 9 bases of the junction unmatched. Drawing the rest from reference TRBV7-2 and TRBJ2-2, the complete variable domain is GAGVSQSPSNKVTEKGKDVELRCDPISGHTALYWYRQSLGQGLEFLIYFQGNSAPDKSGLPSDRFSAERTGGSVSTLTIQRTQQEDSAVYLCASSIRTGLSTGELFFGEGSRLTVL.

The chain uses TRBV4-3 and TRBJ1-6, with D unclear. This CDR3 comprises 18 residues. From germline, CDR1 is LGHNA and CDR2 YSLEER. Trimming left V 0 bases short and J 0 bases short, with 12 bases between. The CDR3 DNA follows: TGCGCCAGCAGCCAAGAGGCGGCGGCTAGCTCCTATAATTCACCCCTCCACTTT. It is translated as CASSQEAAASSYNSPLHF.

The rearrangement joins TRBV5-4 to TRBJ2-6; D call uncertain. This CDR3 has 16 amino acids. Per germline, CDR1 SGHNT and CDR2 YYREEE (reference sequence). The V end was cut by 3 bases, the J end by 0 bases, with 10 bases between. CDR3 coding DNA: TGTGCCAGCAGCTCCGGGTTCCGCTCTGGGGCCAACGTCCTGACTTTC. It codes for CASSSGFRSGANVLTF.

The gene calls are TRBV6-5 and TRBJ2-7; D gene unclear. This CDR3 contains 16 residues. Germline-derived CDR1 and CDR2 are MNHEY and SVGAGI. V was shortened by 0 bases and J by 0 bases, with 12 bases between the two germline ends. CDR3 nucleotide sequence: TGTGCCAGCAGTTACTCCCCGGCGGCGAGCTCCTACGAGCAGTACTTC. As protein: CASSYSPAASSYEQYF.

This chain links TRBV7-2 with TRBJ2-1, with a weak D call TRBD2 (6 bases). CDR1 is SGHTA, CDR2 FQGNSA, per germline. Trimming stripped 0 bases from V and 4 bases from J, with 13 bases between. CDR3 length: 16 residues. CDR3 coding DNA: TGTGCCAGCAGCTTAGCGGGAGGAACACGTTACAATGAGCAGTTCTTC. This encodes CASSLAGGTRYNEQFF.